This T cell receptor beta chain is from a study of shared clonotypes between healthy human individuals. Study-wide results and limits: When naive CD4 clonotypes were compared across a handful of donors, 4% to 5.5% were shared.

This CDR3 spans 14 amino acids. The J segment lost 0 bases and the V segment lost 5 bases, leaving 1 base of the junction unmatched. Germline V gene data show CDR1 as MNHEY and CDR2 as SVGAGI. With respect to this clone: What it binds is not known. This same CDR3 is encoded by further DNA sequences in the sample.

Some clones are missing from TCRdb's copy, which holds only in-frame ones; the method was immunoSEQ multiplex PCR. The data show around 720,000 clones, with around 73% seen just once and 1.5% to 2% held by the top ten. The receptor was isolated from a woman aged 25-40 years in good health. V is TRBV6-5 and J is TRBJ1-5, with 7 nucleotides matching TRBD1. Sequenced input: memory CD4+ T cells sorted from blood. As to subset: CD45RA-negative fraction. CDR3 in amino acids: CASSRDSSNQPQHF. In DNA form, the CDR3 reads TGTGCCAGCAGTAGGGACAGTAGCAATCAGCCCCAGCATTTT.